This TCR beta chain was captured by sequencing in a study of Ad26.COV2.S vaccination and SARS-CoV-2 variants. Sequencing was performed with immunoSEQ multiplex PCR; in TCRdb, only in-frame clones are kept and a portion is missing. The table shows about 350,000 clones, with roughly nine tenths occurring only once. CDR1 and CDR2 from the germline V gene are SGDLS and YYNGEE. The V end was cut by 4 bases, the J end by 1 base, with 14 bases between. The CDR3 length is 16 residues. This material consisted of peripheral blood, taken after recovery from COVID-19. The chain carries TRBV9 and TRBJ2-2, with D perhaps being TRBD1 or TRBD2 (5 bases each). This TCR was sampled from a human donor who had recovered from COVID-19. CDR3 loop: CASSPRGTGNTGELFF. In nucleotides, the CDR3 is TGTGCCAGCAGCCCACGAGGGACGGGGAACACCGGGGAGCTGTTTTTT.